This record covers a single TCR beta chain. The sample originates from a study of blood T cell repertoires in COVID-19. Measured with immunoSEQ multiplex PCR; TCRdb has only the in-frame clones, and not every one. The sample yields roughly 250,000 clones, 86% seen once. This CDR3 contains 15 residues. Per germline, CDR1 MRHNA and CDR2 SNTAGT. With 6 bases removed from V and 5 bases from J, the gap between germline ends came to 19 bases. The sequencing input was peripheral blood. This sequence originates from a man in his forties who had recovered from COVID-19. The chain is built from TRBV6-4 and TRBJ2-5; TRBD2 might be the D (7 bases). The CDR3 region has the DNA TGTGCCAGCAGCCCGGGGGGCGGATTCGGGGAGACCCAGTACTTC. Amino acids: CASSPGGGFGETQYF.